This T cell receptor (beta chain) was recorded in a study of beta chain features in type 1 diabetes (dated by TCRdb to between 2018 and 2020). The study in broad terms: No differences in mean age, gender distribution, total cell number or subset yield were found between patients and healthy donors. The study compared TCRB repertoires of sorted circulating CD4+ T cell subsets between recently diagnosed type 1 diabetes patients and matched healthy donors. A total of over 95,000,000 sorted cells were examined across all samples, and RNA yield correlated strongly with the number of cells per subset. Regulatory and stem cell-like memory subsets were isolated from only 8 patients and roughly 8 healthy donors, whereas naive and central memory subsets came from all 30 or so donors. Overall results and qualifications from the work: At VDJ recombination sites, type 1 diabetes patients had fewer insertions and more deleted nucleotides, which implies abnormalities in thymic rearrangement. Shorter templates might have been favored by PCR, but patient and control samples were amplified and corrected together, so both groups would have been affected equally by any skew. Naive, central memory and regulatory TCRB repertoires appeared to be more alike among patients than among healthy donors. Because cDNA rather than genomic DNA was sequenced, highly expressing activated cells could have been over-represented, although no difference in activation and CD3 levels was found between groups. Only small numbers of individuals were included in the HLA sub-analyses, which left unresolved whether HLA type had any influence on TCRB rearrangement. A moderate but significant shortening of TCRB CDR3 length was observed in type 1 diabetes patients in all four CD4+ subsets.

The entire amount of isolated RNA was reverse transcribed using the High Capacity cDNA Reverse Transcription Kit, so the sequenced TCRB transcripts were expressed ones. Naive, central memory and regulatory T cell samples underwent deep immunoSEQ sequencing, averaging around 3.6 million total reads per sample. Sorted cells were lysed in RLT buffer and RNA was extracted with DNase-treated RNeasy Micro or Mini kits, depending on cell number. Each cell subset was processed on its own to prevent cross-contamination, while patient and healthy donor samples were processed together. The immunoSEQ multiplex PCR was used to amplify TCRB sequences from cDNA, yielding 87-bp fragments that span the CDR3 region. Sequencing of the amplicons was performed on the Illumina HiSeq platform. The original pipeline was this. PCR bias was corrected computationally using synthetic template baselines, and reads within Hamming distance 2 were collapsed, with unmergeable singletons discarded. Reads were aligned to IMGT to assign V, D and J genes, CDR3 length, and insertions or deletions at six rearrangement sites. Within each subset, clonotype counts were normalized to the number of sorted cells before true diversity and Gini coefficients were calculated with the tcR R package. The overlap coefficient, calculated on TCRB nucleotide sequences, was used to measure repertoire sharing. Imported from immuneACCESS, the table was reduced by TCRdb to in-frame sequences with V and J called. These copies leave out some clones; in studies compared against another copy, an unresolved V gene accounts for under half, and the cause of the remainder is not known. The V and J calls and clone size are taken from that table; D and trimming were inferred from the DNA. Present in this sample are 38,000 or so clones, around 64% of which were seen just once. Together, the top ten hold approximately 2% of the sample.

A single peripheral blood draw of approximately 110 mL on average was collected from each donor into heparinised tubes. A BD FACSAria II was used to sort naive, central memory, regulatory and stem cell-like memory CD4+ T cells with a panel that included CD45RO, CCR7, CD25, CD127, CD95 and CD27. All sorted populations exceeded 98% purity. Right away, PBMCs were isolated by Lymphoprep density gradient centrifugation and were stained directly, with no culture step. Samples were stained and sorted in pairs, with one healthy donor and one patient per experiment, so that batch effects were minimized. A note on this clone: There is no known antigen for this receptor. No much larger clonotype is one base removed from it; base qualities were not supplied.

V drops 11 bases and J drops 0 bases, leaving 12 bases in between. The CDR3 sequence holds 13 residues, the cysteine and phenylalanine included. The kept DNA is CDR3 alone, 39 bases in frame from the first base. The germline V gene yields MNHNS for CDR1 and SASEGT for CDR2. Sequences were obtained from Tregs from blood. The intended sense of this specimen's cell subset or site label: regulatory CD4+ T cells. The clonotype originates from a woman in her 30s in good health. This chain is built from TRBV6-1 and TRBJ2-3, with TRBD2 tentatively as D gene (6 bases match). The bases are TGTGCCGGAAGGAGGGACAGCACAGATACGCAGTATTTT. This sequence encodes CAGRRDSTDTQYF.